This entry lists 17 T cell receptor beta chains sequenced from one sample in a study of T cell responses to AZD1222 COVID-19 vaccine. TCRdb's copy holds only in-frame clones and misses some; the assay was immunoSEQ multiplex PCR. The table lists tens of thousands of clones, 88% of them singletons, with roughly a fifth in the top ten. Source: peripheral blood, taken on day 0 of AZD1222 vaccination. All receptors come from an adult in good health.

The chain carries TRBV6-2 or TRBV6-3 and TRBJ2-5; D gene ambiguous. Trimming left V 0 bases short and J 7 bases short, with 3 bases between. Germline assignment: CDR1 MNHEY and CDR2 SVGEGT. The CDR3 runs to 11 residues. In nucleotides, the CDR3 is TGTGCCAGCAGTTACTCCGGGACCCAGTACTTC. As protein: CASSYSGTQYF.

This chain joins TRBV7-9 and TRBJ1-3; D not certain. Trimming cost V 1 base and J 1 base, with 8 bases left between them. This CDR3 region has 15 residues. Looked up from germline, CDR1 is SEHNR and CDR2 is FQNEAQ (reference sequence). CDR3: CASSLVRVSGNTIYF. The CDR3 nucleotides read TGTGCCAGCAGCTTAGTACGGGTGTCTGGAAACACCATATATTTT. Together with reference TRBV7-9 and TRBJ1-3, the CDR3 gives the full variable domain: DTGVSQNPRHKITKRGQNVTFRCDPISEHNRLYWYRQTLGQGPEFLTYFQNEAQLEKSRLLSDRFSAERPKGSFSTLEIQRTEQGDSAMYLCASSLVRVSGNTIYFGEGSWLTVV.

V gene TRBV28 combines with J gene TRBJ1-3; 7 nucleotides align to TRBD1. The CDR3 has 16 amino acids. V lost 5 bases to trimming and J lost 0 bases; unmatched junction nucleotides: 7. Germline CDR1 and CDR2: MDHEN and SYDVKM. The CDR3 reads CASSPNYRGSGNTIYF. The CDR3 DNA is TGTGCCAGCAGTCCAAACTACAGGGGCTCTGGAAACACCATATATTTT.

The chain employs TRBV21-1 and TRBJ2-1; TRBD1 is the table's D call and was not checked against the DNA. TRBV21-1 is labeled a pseudogene. The CDR3 contains 15 residues. CDR3 sequence: CASSNSRDRGFEQFF. The CDR3 bases are TGTGCCAGCAGCAATTCCCGGGACAGGGGATTTGAGCAGTTCTTC.

The chain has TRBV7-9 and TRBJ2-6; D could derive from TRBD1 or TRBD2 (5 bases each). Trimming removed 8 bases from V and 1 base from J, with 21 bases in between. Germline V gene data show CDR1 as SEHNR and CDR2 as FQNEAQ (reference sequence). CDR3 size: 18 residues. CDR3 sequence: CASGGPEGQGSGANVLTF. CDR3 sequence (DNA): TGTGCCAGCGGAGGACCCGAGGGGCAAGGTTCTGGGGCCAACGTCCTGACTTTC.

The CDR3: CASSEGVYEQYF. The CDR3 DNA is TGTGCCAGCAGTGAAGGGGTCTACGAGCAGTACTTC. The chain employs TRBV6-1 and TRBJ2-7; D remains ambiguous. Germline V lookup: CDR1 MNHNS, CDR2 SASEGT. The V gene lost 1 base and the J gene lost 3 bases, with 4 bases spanning the gap. The CDR3 totals 12 residues.

This clone has just one count. This sequence joins TRBV6-5 and TRBJ2-3, with D possibly being TRBD1 (5 bases). Trimming shortened V by 4 bases and J by 1 base, and 9 bases separated the two germline ends. CDR3 length: 14 residues. Germline lookup yields CDR1 MNHEY and CDR2 SVGAGI. The CDR3 spells CASSSQQGTDTQYF. In DNA form, the CDR3 reads TGTGCCAGCAGTTCACAACAGGGCACAGATACGCAGTATTTT.

The chain couples TRBV4-1 to TRBJ2-5; the match to TRBD2 covers 8 bases. The germline V gene encodes CDR1 MGHRA and CDR2 YSYEKL. The CDR3 is made up of 16 amino acids. With 1 base clipped from V and 4 bases from J, the junction kept 8 bases outside the gene matches. CDR3 coding DNA: TGCGCCAGCAGCCAAGGCCGGCCCCGGGGGGGAGAGACCCAGTACTTC. Protein product: CASSQGRPRGGETQYF.

The gene calls are TRBV21-1 and TRBJ1-2; TRBD1 was called by the table and not checked on the DNA. TRBV21-1 is designated a pseudogene. CDR3 size: 12 residues. CDR3 protein: CASGRTGQGYTF. The CDR3 DNA reads as TGTGCCAGCGGCCGGACAGGGCAGGGCTACACCTTC.

V gene TRBV7-9 combines with J gene TRBJ1-1, with no clear D. The CDR3 has 13 residues. The V end was cut by 2 bases, the J end by 0 bases, with 4 bases between. Per the germline V gene, CDR1 is SEHNR and CDR2 is FQNEAQ (reference sequence). The CDR3 region has the DNA TGTGCCAGCAGCTTATACTTGAACACTGAAGCTTTCTTT. It yields the protein CASSLYLNTEAFF.

The V gene is TRBV7-9, the J gene TRBJ2-1, with D possibly TRBD2 on 5 matching bases. Trimming removed 4 bases from V and 1 base from J, with 17 bases in between. CDR1 is SEHNR and CDR2 is FQNEAQ in the germline V gene (reference sequence). This CDR3 has 17 residues. The DNA for the CDR3 is TGTGCCAGCAGCTCTCCGGCGGGCCTCTCTTCCTACAATGAGCAGTTCTTC. This encodes CASSSPAGLSSYNEQFF.

The V call is TRBV3-1 (or the pseudogene TRBV3-2), the J call TRBJ1-2, with D tentatively TRBD1 (6 bases). Trimming took off 4 bases at V and 7 bases at J, with 22 bases between the two ends. Germline V gives CDR1 LGHDT, CDR2 YNNKEL (reference sequence). This CDR3 spans 16 amino acids. CDR3 sequence (DNA): TGTGCCAGCAGCCGACGAGGGCGGGACAATTTCTCTGGCTACACCTTC. This translates into CASSRRGRDNFSGYTF.

V and J are TRBV7-6 and TRBJ1-4; D gene ambiguous. The CDR3 runs to 15 residues. V gave up 4 bases and J gave up 4 bases, with 13 bases separating them. Germline V CDR1 and CDR2: SGHVS, FNYEAQ. The CDR3 protein is CASSSTRQLNEKLFF. Written as DNA, the CDR3 is TGTGCCAGCAGCTCCACGCGGCAGCTTAATGAAAAACTGTTTTTT. The whole variable domain, filled in from reference TRBV7-6 and TRBJ1-4, reads GAGVSQSPRYKVTKRGQDVALRCDPISGHVSLYWYRQALGQGPEFLTYFNYEAQQDKSGLPNDRFSAERPEGSISTLTIQRTEQRDSAMYRCASSSTRQLNEKLFFGSGTQLSVL.

This clone appeared once. V is TRBV7-9 and J is TRBJ1-6; D ambiguous. V dropped 4 bases and J dropped 9 bases, with 19 bases sitting between them. The CDR3 extends over 16 amino acids. Germline lookup yields CDR1 SEHNR and CDR2 FQNEAQ (reference sequence). In DNA, the CDR3 is TGTGCCAGCAGCTACCGTACGAAACCGTTGGGTTCACCCCTCCACTTT. Protein product: CASSYRTKPLGSPLHF.

The J gene is TRBJ2-3, the V gene TRBV3-1 (or the pseudogene TRBV3-2); D might be TRBD1 (6 bases). CDR1 LGHDT and CDR2 YNNKEL come from the germline V gene (reference sequence). V was pared by 2 bases and J by 5 bases, with 14 bases between. The CDR3 is 15 residues long. The CDR3, as DNA: TGTGCCAGCAGCCAACAGGGGTACCTTAAAGATACGCAGTATTTT. The encoded protein is CASSQQGYLKDTQYF.

This rearrangement joins TRBV7-8 to TRBJ2-7; TRBD2 aligns across 7 bases. The trim removed 1 base at V and 2 bases at J, leaving 8 bases unmatched. The CDR3 spans 16 residues. In germline, CDR1 is SGHVS, CDR2 FQNEAQ. CDR3 loop: CASSLDAGRGPYEQYF. The CDR3 nucleotides read TGTGCCAGCAGCTTAGATGCAGGGAGGGGTCCCTACGAGCAGTACTTC.

V gene TRBV6-2 or TRBV6-3 combines with J gene TRBJ2-1; 12 bases are shared with TRBD2. The CDR3 is made up of 18 amino acids. Germline values: CDR1 MNHEY, CDR2 SVGEGT. Trimming at V came to 6 bases and at J to 6 bases, leaving 15 bases not matched to a gene. The DNA of the CDR3 is TGTGCCAGCAGCCTGACTAGCGGGGGCGATGTGAGGGGCAATGAGCAGTTCTTC. Amino acids: CASSLTSGGDVRGNEQFF.